This is a list of T cell receptor beta chains from one sample in a study of patients and donors after allogeneic stem cell transplantation. TCRdb reanalysed the RT-PCR reads using MiXCR and keeps one entry per CDR3 protein. The data contain 900,000 to 1,000,000 distinct CDR3 sequences, approximately 18% of them singletons. The sample consisted of blood, either unsorted or a sorted T cell fraction (not recorded which). The receptors were sampled from a human donor who was either an allogeneic HSCT recipient or a stem cell or donor lymphocyte infusion donor (not recorded which). It is not recorded whose cells these are; they may come from a transplant donor. Both conserved end residues are part of each CDR3. The D gene is left open where the match is weak. Size is omitted from some rows. Given values are once, few, many or a class for expanded clones.

. TRBJ1-2 . TRBV7-2 TGTGCCAGCAGCTTTCCACCTTGGGCAGGCAACTATGGCTACACCTTC CASSFPPWAGNYGYTF
few TRBJ2-3 . TRBV9 TGTGCCAGCAGCGGTCGGAGCGCAACAGATACGCAGTATTTT CASSGRSATDTQYF
. TRBJ2-1 TRBD2 TRBV5-5 TGTGCCAGCAGCTTAGGAGCGGGAGGACGAAGCAATGAGCAGTTCTTC CASSLGAGGRSNEQFF
. TRBJ2-3 . TRBV9 TGTGCCAGCAGCGTAGAGGGGCTAGCAAGAGGCATCACAGATACGCAGTATTTT CASSVEGLARGITDTQYF
. TRBJ1-2 . TRBV7-3 TGTGCCAGCAGCCAAGAAAACAACTATGGCTACACCTTC CASSQENNYGYTF
. TRBJ2-2 TRBD2 TRBV4-3 TGCGCCAGCAGCCAACGGACTAGCGGTTGGACCGGGGAGCTGTTTTTT CASSQRTSGWTGELFF
few TRBJ2-2 . TRBV20-1 TGCAGTGCGTCTTCTAGAGGGACGAACACCGGGGAGCTGTTTTTT CSASSRGTNTGELFF
. TRBJ1-5 . TRBV20-1 TGCAGTGCTGTTGAGTCGAGGAGGGATCAGCCCCAGCATTTT CSAVESRRDQPQHF
. TRBJ2-1 TRBD2 TRBV15 TGTGCCACCAGCCCCCGGACTAGCGGGAGCAATGAGCAGTTCTTC CATSPRTSGSNEQFF
. TRBJ2-1 . TRBV2 TGTGCCAGCAGTGGGAGAACTGAGCTGGCGAATGAGCAGTTCTTC CASSGRTELANEQFF
. TRBJ2-6 . TRBV20-1 TGCAGTGCTCGCACGCCGGGATCTCCCCTTTCTGGGGCCAACGTCCTGACTTTC CSARTPGSPLSGANVLTF
. TRBJ1-5 . TRBV20-1 TGCAGTGCCAGGGGCTCAAGGGCCAATCAGCCCCAGCATTTT CSARGSRANQPQHF
few TRBJ2-2 . TRBV7-3 TGTGCCAGCAGCTTGGGGATAACCGGAACCCAGGCCGGGGAGCTGTTTTTT CASSLGITGTQAGELFF
. TRBJ1-1 . TRBV12-3/TRBV12-4 TGTGCCAGCAGTTTATCTAGGAGCCGGGCGAACACTGAAGCTTTCTTT CASSLSRSRANTEAFF
few TRBJ2-2 . TRBV12-3/TRBV12-4 TGTGCCAGCACCGGCGCCTTTGGACCGAACACCGGGGAGCTGTTTTTT CASTGAFGPNTGELFF
. TRBJ1-1 TRBD1 TRBV29-1 TGCAGCGTTTGCCATACCGGGACAGGGGGCTTATTGGACACTGAAGCTTTCTTT CSVCHTGTGGLLDTEAFF
. TRBJ1-2 . TRBV5-1 TGCGCCAGCAGCGACCACACTACTAACTATGGCTACACCTTC CASSDHTTNYGYTF
. TRBJ1-2 TRBD1 TRBV7-8 TGTGCCAGCAGCTTACTCAGGGGGCCGGGGGGCTACACCTTC CASSLLRGPGGYTF
few TRBJ1-2 TRBD1 TRBV24-1 TGTGCCACCAGTGATGGGGACAGATACTATGGCTACACCTTC CATSDGDRYYGYTF
many TRBJ2-5 . TRBV29-1 TGCAGCGCCCGGGGTTTCCAAGAGACCCAGTACTTC CSARGFQETQYF
few TRBJ1-2 . TRBV29-1 TGCAGCGCCCCCACGGCGGGTACTAACTATGGCTACACCTTC CSAPTAGTNYGYTF
many TRBJ2-2 . TRBV20-1 TGCAGTGCTAGAGGACGAGGGGAGGTAGGGGAGCTGTTTTTT CSARGRGEVGELFF
few TRBJ1-1 TRBD1 TRBV4-2 TGTGCCAGCAGCCCCGAAGGACAGGGGAACACTGAAGCTTTCTTT CASSPEGQGNTEAFF
few TRBJ2-2 TRBD1 TRBV24-1 TGTGCCACCAGTGGGACAGGGGTGAGGACCGGGGAGCTGTTTTTT CATSGTGVRTGELFF
. TRBJ2-3 . TRBV24-1 TGTGCCACCAGTGACTCTGTGGTTGTCGATACGCAGTATTTT CATSDSVVVDTQYF
few TRBJ2-7 . TRBV27 TGTGCCAGCAGTTTAGGATCCCTCGGGGACGAGCAGTACTTC CASSLGSLGDEQYF
few TRBJ2-2 . TRBV4-2 TGTGCCAGCAGCCTCGAAATCTCAAGGGAGCTGTTTTTT CASSLEISRELFF
. TRBJ2-5 TRBD2 TRBV6-1 TGTGCCAGCAGACACCTACTAGCGGGAGGGGAAGAGACCCAGTACTTC CASRHLLAGGEETQYF
. TRBJ2-3 . TRBV2 TGTGCCAGCAGTTCCAGAGTGCTGAGCACAGATACGCAGTATTTT CASSSRVLSTDTQYF
few TRBJ2-1 . TRBV4-1 TGCGCCAGCAGCCAAGAACAGGGCGCCTACAATGAGCAGTTCTTC CASSQEQGAYNEQFF
few TRBJ2-1 . TRBV12-3/TRBV12-4 TGTGCCAGCAGTTTAGAAACGGGAGTAGGCAATGAGCAGTTCTTC CASSLETGVGNEQFF
. TRBJ2-5 . TRBV5-1 TGCGCCAGCTCCAGGGCTTTGGGGGCTGTGGAGACCCAGTACTTC CASSRALGAVETQYF
. TRBJ2-7 . TRBV5-6 TGTGCCAGCAGCTTGGGAGGCGGGGATGCCTACGAGCAGTACTTC CASSLGGGDAYEQYF
few TRBJ1-1 . TRBV29-1 TGCAGCGTTCGTCGTCCGGCTGAGCCACCGGGAGCTTTCTTT CSVRRPAEPPGAFF
few TRBJ2-4 TRBD2 TRBV7-8 TGTGCCAGCAGACCAACCAGGGCTAGCGGGAGTGGGATTCAGTACTTC CASRPTRASGSGIQYF
many TRBJ2-1 TRBD2 TRBV12-3/TRBV12-4 TGTGCCAGCAGTCCGTCGGCTAGCGGGAAATCGAATGAGCAGTTCTTC CASSPSASGKSNEQFF
few TRBJ2-1 TRBD2 TRBV7-6 TGTGCCAGCAGCTTAGGGGCTAGCGGGGGGGCGGATGAGCAGTTCTTC CASSLGASGGADEQFF
many TRBJ1-2 . TRBV5-1 TGCGCCAGCAGCTTGGAGACAGTCGGCTACACCTTC CASSLETVGYTF
. TRBJ2-7 . TRBV3-1 TGTGCCAGCAGCCAAGATCCACAGCTCAGCTCCTACGAGCAGTACTTC CASSQDPQLSSYEQYF